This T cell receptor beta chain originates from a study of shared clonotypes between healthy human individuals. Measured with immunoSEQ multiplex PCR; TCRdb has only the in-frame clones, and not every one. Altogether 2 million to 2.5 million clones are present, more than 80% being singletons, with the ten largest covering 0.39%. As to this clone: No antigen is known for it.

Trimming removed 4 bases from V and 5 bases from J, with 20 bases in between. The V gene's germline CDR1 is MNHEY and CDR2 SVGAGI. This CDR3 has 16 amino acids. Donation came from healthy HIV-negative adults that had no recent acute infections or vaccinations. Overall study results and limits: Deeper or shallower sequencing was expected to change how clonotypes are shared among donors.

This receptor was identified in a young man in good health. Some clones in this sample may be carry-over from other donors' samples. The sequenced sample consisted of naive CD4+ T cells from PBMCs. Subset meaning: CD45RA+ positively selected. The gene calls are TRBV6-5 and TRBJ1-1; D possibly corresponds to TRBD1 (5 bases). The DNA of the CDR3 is TGTGCCAGCAGTTCACCCCATGGGAGGGGAGGAACTGAAGCTTTCTTT. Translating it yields CASSSPHGRGGTEAFF.